Each of the 14 T cell receptor beta chains below was sequenced from the same sample in a study of cytomegalovirus exposure and HLA in healthy donors. Vbeta (60) and Jbeta (13) primers were used in the PCR. Produced via immunoSEQ multiplex PCR; TCRdb's table is partial and in-frame only. The table shows approximately 120,000 clones, with 76% occurring only once. The source material was PBMCs. The receptor set was obtained from a woman aged 35 to 49 in good health and CMV-seropositive.

This clone has just one count. One junction end does not reproduce the germline sequence, and a read error may be involved. The chain uses TRBV7-9 and TRBJ1-5; D call uncertain. Per germline, CDR1 SEHNR and CDR2 FQNEAQ (reference sequence). This CDR3 has 12 amino acids. CDR3 sequence reads: CSSSFWQQPQHF. The CDR3 bases are TGTTCCAGCAGCTTCTGGCAACAGCCCCAGCATTTT.

This clone has just a few counts. The gene calls are TRBV5-1 and TRBJ2-3; 8 bases line up with TRBD1. This CDR3 contains 15 residues. Looked up from germline, CDR1 is SGHRS and CDR2 is YFSETQ. After removal of 4 bases from V and 5 bases from J, the junction contained 9 bases not matched to a gene. CDR3 DNA sequence: TGCGCCAGCAGCGGACGGACAGGGTCGGAAGATACGCAGTATTTT. It codes for CASSGRTGSEDTQYF.

The chain is built from TRBV7-9 and TRBJ2-5, with D tentatively TRBD1 (5 bases). This CDR3 region has 16 residues. CDR1 and CDR2 from the germline V gene are SEHNR and FQNEAQ (reference sequence). V was trimmed by 5 bases and J by 2 bases, leaving 18 bases between them. The DNA for the CDR3 is TGTGCCAGCAGCATGCTATTGCGACAGCTACAAGAGACCCAGTACTTC. Translation gives CASSMLLRQLQETQYF.

The CDR3 DNA sequence: TGTGCCAGCTCTCAGCTTTTAGTTTCACAACGGGACGAGCAGTACTTC. This translates into CASSQLLVSQRDEQYF. The gene calls are TRBV18 and TRBJ2-7, with D unresolved. Trimming pared 6 bases from V and 5 bases from J, leaving 23 bases between. Germline values: CDR1 KGHSH, CDR2 LQKENI. The CDR3 runs 16 residues. Using reference TRBV18 and TRBJ2-7 for the parts outside the CDR3, the full variable domain is NAGVMQNPRHLVRRRGQEARLRCSPMKGHSHVYWYRQLPEEGLKFMVYLQKENIIDESGMPKERFSAEFPKEGPSILRIQQVVRGDSAAYFCASSQLLVSQRDEQYFGPGTRLTVT.

The chain is built from TRBV5-1 and TRBJ2-5; D unclear. The CDR3 extends over 13 amino acids. CDR1 is SGHRS, CDR2 YFSETQ, per germline. Between the trimmed V and J ends, which lost 4 bases and 2 bases, there was a span of 9 bases. CDR3 in amino acids: CASSIQIQETQYF. In nucleotides, the CDR3 is TGCGCCAGCAGCATACAGATACAAGAGACCCAGTACTTC.

The chain combines TRBV6-5 with TRBJ1-1, with 9 bases fitting TRBD1. The ends lost 3 bases at V and 5 bases at J; junction bases unmatched: 7. From germline, CDR1 is MNHEY and CDR2 SVGAGI. The CDR3 has 15 amino acids. The CDR3, as DNA: TGTGCCAGCAGTTATGACAGGGGGGCGAGAACTGAAGCTTTCTTT. It translates to CASSYDRGARTEAFF.

This clone was picked up one time. The chain carries TRBV5-1 and TRBJ1-1, with D hard to call. This CDR3 is 14 amino acids long. CDR1 SGHRS and CDR2 YFSETQ come from the germline V gene. V was pared by 4 bases and J by 1 base, with 11 bases between. CDR3 sequence: CASSPSLGNTEAFF. CDR3 coding DNA: TGCGCCAGCAGCCCGAGCCTAGGGAACACTGAAGCTTTCTTT.

V and J are TRBV7-2 and TRBJ1-1, with 7 bases that match TRBD1. The V segment lost 5 bases and the J segment 6 bases; nucleotides outside the gene matches: 9. The CDR3 sequence is 14 residues long. Germline V gene data show CDR1 as SGHTA and CDR2 as FQGNSA. CDR3 DNA: TGTGCCAGCAGCCTCGTTACAGGGGTTGCTGAAGCTTTCTTT. Translating it yields CASSLVTGVAEAFF.

The sample holds one count of this clone. The chain couples TRBV21-1 to TRBJ1-4; the tabulated D call, TRBD1, remains unverified against the DNA. TRBV21-1 counts as a pseudogene. This CDR3 is built from 14 residues. CDR3 residues: CSQTRRVANEKLFF. The CDR3 DNA reads as TGTTCACAAACCCGCAGGGTGGCTAATGAAAAACTGTTTTTT.

This chain joins TRBV7-9 and TRBJ1-1; 8 nucleotides align to TRBD1. With V trimmed by 6 bases and J by 4 bases, 4 bases remained unmatched. Germline lookup yields CDR1 SEHNR and CDR2 FQNEAQ (reference sequence). The CDR3 has 13 amino acids. CDR3 region: CASSYTGGTEAFF. The DNA for the CDR3 is TGTGCCAGCAGTTATACAGGGGGCACTGAAGCTTTCTTT.

The V gene is TRBV5-6, the J gene TRBJ2-7; 10 nucleotides align to TRBD1. Germline CDR1 SGHDT, CDR2 YYEEEE. V was clipped by 0 bases and J by 2 bases; unmatched bases: 14. This CDR3 is 19 amino acids long. This CDR3 is CASSLVSLRRDRGPYEQYF. The DNA for the CDR3 is TGTGCCAGCAGCTTGGTCTCGTTGCGTCGGGACAGGGGCCCCTACGAGCAGTACTTC.

The V and J genes are TRBV5-6 and TRBJ1-2; 7 nucleotides agree with TRBD1. This CDR3 is 14 amino acids long. Germline V gene sequence: CDR1 SGHDT, CDR2 YYEEEE. J gave up 8 bases and V 0 bases, and 7 bases lay outside the gene matches. Written as DNA, the CDR3 is TGTGCCAGCAGCTTGGTCAAGGGGGCGGAAGGCTACACCTTC. Its translation: CASSLVKGAEGYTF.

This clone came up a few times. The chain joins TRBV5-4 to TRBJ1-1; D gene uncertain. Germline assignment: CDR1 SGHNT and CDR2 YYREEE (reference sequence). CDR3 size: 14 residues. The ends were cut back, 2 bases at V and 0 bases at J, with 8 bases in the middle. The CDR3 region has the DNA TGTGCCAGCAGCTTCTATACTCTGAACACTGAAGCTTTCTTT. Translating it yields CASSFYTLNTEAFF.

The rearrangement uses TRBV5-1 and TRBJ1-1; 8 bases align to TRBD1. This CDR3 has 14 residues. The junction had 9 bases not matched to a gene; V was cut back by 7 bases and J by 4 bases. CDR1 and CDR2 from the germline V gene are SGHRS and YFSETQ. The CDR3 sequence is CASCEGQEGTEAFF. The CDR3 DNA is TGCGCCAGCTGTGAGGGACAGGAGGGCACTGAAGCTTTCTTT.